These 14 T cell receptor beta chains came from one sample sequenced in a study of response to subunit inactivated influenza vaccine. From the RT-PCR reads, TCRdb called clonotypes with MiXCR, one entry per CDR3 protein. This sample carries 600,000 to 700,000 distinct CDR3 sequences, about 15% of them seen once, and the ten largest clones take 7.5% to 9%. The sample consisted of PBMCs from blood, taken 14 to 15 days before vaccination. These receptors came from a man in his fifties who received an inactivated influenza vaccine.

This clonotype has more than one count but fewer than ten. Here the CDR3 DNA reads TGTGCCAGCACCAAATCGCGGCAGGGGGCTCGTTACAATGAGCAGTTCTTC. It translates to CASTKSRQGARYNEQFF. V and J are TRBV21-1 and TRBJ2-1; the tabulated D call, TRBD1, remains unverified against the DNA. TRBV21-1 is labeled a pseudogene. The CDR3 contains 17 residues.

J is TRBJ1-3 and V is TRBV15; D gene ambiguous. V was cut by 6 bases and J by 10 bases, with 19 bases left in between. Germline V lookup: CDR1 LNHNV, CDR2 YYDKDF (reference sequence). The CDR3 sequence is 14 residues long. This chain's CDR3 is CATSTGVGRRTIYF. CDR3 nucleotides: TGTGCCACCAGTACGGGAGTCGGCCGGAGGACCATATATTTT.

This clonotype was counted a few times. The chain recombines TRBV6-2 or TRBV6-3 with TRBJ1-2; 7 bases agree with TRBD1. The length of the CDR3 is 17 residues. V dropped 0 bases and J dropped 3; count of bases not matched to a gene: 10. Looked up from germline, CDR1 is MNHEY and CDR2 is SVGEGT. The CDR3 DNA reads TGTGCCAGCAGTTACTCGCGGGCAAACCAGGGGGACTATGGCTACACCTTC. Translated: CASSYSRANQGDYGYTF.

The gene calls are TRBV7-2 and TRBJ2-3; TRBD2 matches 13 bases. V was clipped by 4 bases and J by 1 base; unmatched bases: 2. This CDR3 region has 16 residues. Germline CDR1 reads SGHTA; CDR2 reads FQGNSA. The CDR3 DNA reads TGTGCCAGCAGCTCGGGACTAGCGGGGCGCACAGATACGCAGTATTTT. Translating gives CASSSGLAGRTDTQYF. The full variable domain, with the rest looked up from reference TRBV7-2 and TRBJ2-3, is GAGVSQSPSNKVTEKGKDVELRCDPISGHTALYWYRQSLGQGLEFLIYFQGNSAPDKSGLPSDRFSAERTGGSVSTLTIQRTQQEDSAVYLCASSSGLAGRTDTQYFGPGTRLTVL.

The chain recombines TRBV11-3 with TRBJ1-2; weak D call: TRBD1 (5 bases). Trimming stripped 0 bases from V and 8 bases from J, with 16 bases between. There are 15 residues in the CDR3. Germline V lookup: CDR1 SGHNT, CDR2 YENEEA. CDR3 in amino acids: CASSLDGQGACGYTF. CDR3 sequence (DNA): TGTGCCAGCAGCTTAGATGGGCAGGGAGCTTGCGGCTACACCTTC.

V is TRBV20-1 and J is TRBJ2-2, with 8 bases identical to TRBD1. The CDR3 spans 17 residues. In germline, CDR1 is DFQATT, CDR2 SNEGSKA (reference sequence). Trimming cost V 2 bases and J 6 bases; bases outside gene matches: 14. This CDR3 is CSARHLADRGGAGELFF. The CDR3 coding sequence is TGCAGTGCTAGACACTTAGCCGACAGGGGCGGGGCCGGGGAGCTGTTTTTT.

The gene calls are TRBV6-1 and TRBJ2-5, with D hard to call. The CDR3 length is 14 residues. Germline V gives CDR1 MNHNS, CDR2 SASEGT. The V gene lost 2 bases and the J gene lost 5 bases, with 12 bases spanning the gap. CDR3 region: CASSETARQETQYF. The CDR3 DNA sequence: TGTGCCAGCAGTGAAACCGCGCGTCAGGAGACCCAGTACTTC.

This chain uses TRBV6-2 or TRBV6-3 with TRBJ2-7; TRBD1 might be the D (6 bases). V lost 6 bases and J lost 1, with 16 bases in between. CDR1 is MNHEY and CDR2 is SVGEGT in the germline V gene. The CDR3 length is 15 residues. Here the CDR3 DNA reads TGTGCCAGCAGAAGACCCGGGACACCTTCCTACGAGCAGTACTTC. Translated, it gives CASRRPGTPSYEQYF.

In this sample, this clonotype turned up a few times. The V and J genes are TRBV20-1 and TRBJ2-3; 7 bases line up with TRBD2. CDR1 and CDR2 from the germline V gene are DFQATT and SNEGSKA (reference sequence). The CDR3 loop spans 14 amino acids. The J segment lost 2 bases and the V segment lost 6 bases, leaving 8 bases of the junction unmatched. CDR3 sequence: CSAKTSLPTDTQYF. The CDR3 DNA reads TGCAGTGCGAAGACTAGCCTTCCCACAGATACGCAGTATTTT.

This clonotype was observed at least ten times. The chain carries TRBV7-6 and TRBJ2-1; 10 bases match TRBD2. The CDR3 is 16 residues long. Germline-derived CDR1 and CDR2 are SGHVS and FNYEAQ. V was pared by 5 bases and J by 2 bases, with 6 bases of the junction left unmatched. In nucleotides, the CDR3 is TGTGCCAGCAGCAGAGCTAGCGGGGGTGCCTACAATGAGCAGTTCTTC. It encodes CASSRASGGAYNEQFF.

Comment on this clonotype: Being one base from a much bigger clone, this may be a read error. The chain links TRBV4-1 to TRBJ1-6; TRBD1 agrees at 8 bases. The CDR3 consists of 15 residues. CDR1 is MGHRA and CDR2 is YSYEKL in the germline V gene. CDR3 region: CAISQPDRENSPLHF. CDR3 coding DNA: TGCGCCATCAGCCAACCGGACAGGGAGAATTCACCCCTCCACTTT.

This clonotype was found many times. This sequence joins TRBV5-1 and TRBJ2-2; maybe TRBD1 (5 bases). There are 13 residues in the CDR3. Between the trimmed V and J ends, which lost 7 bases and 1 base, there was a span of 8 bases. Germline CDR1 and CDR2: SGHRS and YFSETQ. In DNA form, the CDR3 reads TGCGCCAGCCACAGGATGAACACCGGGGAGCTGTTTTTT. Its translation is CASHRMNTGELFF. Complete variable domain (other parts from reference TRBV5-1 and TRBJ2-2): KAGVTQTPRYLIKTRGQQVTLSCSPISGHRSVSWYQQTPGQGLQFLFEYFSETQRNKGNFPGRFSGRQFSNSRSEMNVSTLELGDSALYLCASHRMNTGELFFGEGSRLTVL.

This clonotype occurred many times. This chain links TRBV12-3 or TRBV12-4 with TRBJ2-5; no firm D call. The CDR3 totals 14 residues. Trimming cost V 5 bases and J 5 bases, with 15 bases left between them. CDR3 protein: CASSPTIVEETQYF. In DNA form, the CDR3 reads TGTGCCAGCAGTCCCACGATAGTGGAGGAGACCCAGTACTTC.

This clonotype was counted between two and nine times. The chain is built from TRBV11-2 and TRBJ2-3, with D perhaps matching TRBD1 or TRBD2 (5 bases each). There are 14 residues in the CDR3. Germline assignment: CDR1 SGHAT and CDR2 FQNNGV. V was cut by 1 base and J by 4 bases, with 9 bases left in between. The CDR3 coding sequence is TGTGCCAGCAGCTTAGTGAGGGGACCAGATACGCAGTATTTT. This gives the protein CASSLVRGPDTQYF.